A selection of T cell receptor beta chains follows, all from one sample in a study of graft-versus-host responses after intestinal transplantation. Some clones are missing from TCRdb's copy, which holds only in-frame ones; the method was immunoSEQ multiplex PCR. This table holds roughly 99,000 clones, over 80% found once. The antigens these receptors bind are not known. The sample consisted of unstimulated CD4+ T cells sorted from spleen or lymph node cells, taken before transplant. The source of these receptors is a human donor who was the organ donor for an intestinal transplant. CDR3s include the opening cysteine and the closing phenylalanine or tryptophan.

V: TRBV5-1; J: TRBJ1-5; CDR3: CASSTGGGNQPQHF
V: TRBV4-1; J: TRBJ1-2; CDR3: CASSQRGGRITF
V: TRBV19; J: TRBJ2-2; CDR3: CASSIDQGAGELFF
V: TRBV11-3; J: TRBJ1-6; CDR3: CASSLDGEGEGSSYNSPLHF
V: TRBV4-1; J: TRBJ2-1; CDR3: CASSQWGSGGQYNEQFF
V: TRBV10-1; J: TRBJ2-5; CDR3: CASSESARGSETQYF
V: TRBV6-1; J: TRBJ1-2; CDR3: CASSENYGYTF
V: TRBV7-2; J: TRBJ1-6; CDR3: CASSPGLYNSPLHF
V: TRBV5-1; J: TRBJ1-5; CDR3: CASSLQGTGQPQHF
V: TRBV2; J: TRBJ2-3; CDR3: CASSGQGLTDTQYF
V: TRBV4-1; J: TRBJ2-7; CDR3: CASSQVGETYEQYF
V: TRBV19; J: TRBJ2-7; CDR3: CASSIQGSYEQYF
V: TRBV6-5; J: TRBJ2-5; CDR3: CASGVWPNTETQYF
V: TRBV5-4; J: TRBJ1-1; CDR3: CASSFEGLNTEAFF
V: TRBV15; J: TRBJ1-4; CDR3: CATSRDLLNEKLFF
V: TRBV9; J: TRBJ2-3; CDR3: CASSVTGLTDTQYF
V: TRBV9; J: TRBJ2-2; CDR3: CASSVWGTGELFF
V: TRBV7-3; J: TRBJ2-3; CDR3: CASSLAPSSNTQYF
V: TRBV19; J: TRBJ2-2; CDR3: CASSIWFLRGTGELFF
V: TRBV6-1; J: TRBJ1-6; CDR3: CASSDDPDRARPLHF
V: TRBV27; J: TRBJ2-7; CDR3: CASSLSIPTTYPGEEEQYF
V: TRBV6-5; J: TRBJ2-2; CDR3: CASSSGTGGTGELFF
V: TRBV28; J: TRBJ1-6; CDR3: CASSLLSGDNSPLHF
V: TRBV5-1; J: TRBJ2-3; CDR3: CASSLGQGHTDTQYF
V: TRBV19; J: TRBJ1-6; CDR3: CARVQGAGNSPLHF
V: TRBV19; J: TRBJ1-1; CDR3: CASTAVRTNTEAFF
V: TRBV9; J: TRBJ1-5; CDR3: CASSVAPAPESAQHF
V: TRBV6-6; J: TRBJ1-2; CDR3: CASSYAAGANYGYTF
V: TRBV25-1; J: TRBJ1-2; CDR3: CASSESGQGAKGYTF
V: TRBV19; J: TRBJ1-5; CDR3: CASSPSGQGDQPQHF
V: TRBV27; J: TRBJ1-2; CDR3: CASSFRTNINYGYTF
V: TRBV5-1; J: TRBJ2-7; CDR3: CASSQWTESSYEQYF
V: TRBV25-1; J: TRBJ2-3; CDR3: CASSGSLGGGDTQYF
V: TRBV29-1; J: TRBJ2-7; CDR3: CSVGGQSTYEQYF
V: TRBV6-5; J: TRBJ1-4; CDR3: CASSFSAVDWLFF
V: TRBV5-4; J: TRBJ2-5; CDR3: CASSWDRSQETQYF
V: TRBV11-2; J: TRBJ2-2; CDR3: CASSPEWGNTGELFF
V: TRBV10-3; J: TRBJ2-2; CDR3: CAISGPRTSGAGSGTGELFF
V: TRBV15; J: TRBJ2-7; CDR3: CATSREGYSNEQYF
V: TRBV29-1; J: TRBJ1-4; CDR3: CSVSHASGRGNEKLFF
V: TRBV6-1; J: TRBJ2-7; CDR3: CASAGLAGYEQYF
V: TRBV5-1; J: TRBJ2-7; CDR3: CASSSGADEQYF
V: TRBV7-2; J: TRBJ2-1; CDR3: CASSHLKNRLAINEQFF
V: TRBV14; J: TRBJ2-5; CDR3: CASSRMDRGVRETQYF
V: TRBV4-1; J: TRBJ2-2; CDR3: CASSPWDYITGELFF
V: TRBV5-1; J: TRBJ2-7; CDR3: CASSFSGSHEQYF
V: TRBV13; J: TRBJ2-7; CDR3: CASTLAGGPRGQYF
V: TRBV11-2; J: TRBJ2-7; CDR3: CASIPSSGDSFTYEQYF
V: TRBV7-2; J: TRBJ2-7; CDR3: CASSLSSGYEQYF
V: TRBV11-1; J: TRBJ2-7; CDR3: CASSHGAYEQYF
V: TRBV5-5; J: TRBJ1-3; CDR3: CASSLQHLSGNTIYF
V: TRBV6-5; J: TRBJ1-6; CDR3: CASRETSSYNSPLHF